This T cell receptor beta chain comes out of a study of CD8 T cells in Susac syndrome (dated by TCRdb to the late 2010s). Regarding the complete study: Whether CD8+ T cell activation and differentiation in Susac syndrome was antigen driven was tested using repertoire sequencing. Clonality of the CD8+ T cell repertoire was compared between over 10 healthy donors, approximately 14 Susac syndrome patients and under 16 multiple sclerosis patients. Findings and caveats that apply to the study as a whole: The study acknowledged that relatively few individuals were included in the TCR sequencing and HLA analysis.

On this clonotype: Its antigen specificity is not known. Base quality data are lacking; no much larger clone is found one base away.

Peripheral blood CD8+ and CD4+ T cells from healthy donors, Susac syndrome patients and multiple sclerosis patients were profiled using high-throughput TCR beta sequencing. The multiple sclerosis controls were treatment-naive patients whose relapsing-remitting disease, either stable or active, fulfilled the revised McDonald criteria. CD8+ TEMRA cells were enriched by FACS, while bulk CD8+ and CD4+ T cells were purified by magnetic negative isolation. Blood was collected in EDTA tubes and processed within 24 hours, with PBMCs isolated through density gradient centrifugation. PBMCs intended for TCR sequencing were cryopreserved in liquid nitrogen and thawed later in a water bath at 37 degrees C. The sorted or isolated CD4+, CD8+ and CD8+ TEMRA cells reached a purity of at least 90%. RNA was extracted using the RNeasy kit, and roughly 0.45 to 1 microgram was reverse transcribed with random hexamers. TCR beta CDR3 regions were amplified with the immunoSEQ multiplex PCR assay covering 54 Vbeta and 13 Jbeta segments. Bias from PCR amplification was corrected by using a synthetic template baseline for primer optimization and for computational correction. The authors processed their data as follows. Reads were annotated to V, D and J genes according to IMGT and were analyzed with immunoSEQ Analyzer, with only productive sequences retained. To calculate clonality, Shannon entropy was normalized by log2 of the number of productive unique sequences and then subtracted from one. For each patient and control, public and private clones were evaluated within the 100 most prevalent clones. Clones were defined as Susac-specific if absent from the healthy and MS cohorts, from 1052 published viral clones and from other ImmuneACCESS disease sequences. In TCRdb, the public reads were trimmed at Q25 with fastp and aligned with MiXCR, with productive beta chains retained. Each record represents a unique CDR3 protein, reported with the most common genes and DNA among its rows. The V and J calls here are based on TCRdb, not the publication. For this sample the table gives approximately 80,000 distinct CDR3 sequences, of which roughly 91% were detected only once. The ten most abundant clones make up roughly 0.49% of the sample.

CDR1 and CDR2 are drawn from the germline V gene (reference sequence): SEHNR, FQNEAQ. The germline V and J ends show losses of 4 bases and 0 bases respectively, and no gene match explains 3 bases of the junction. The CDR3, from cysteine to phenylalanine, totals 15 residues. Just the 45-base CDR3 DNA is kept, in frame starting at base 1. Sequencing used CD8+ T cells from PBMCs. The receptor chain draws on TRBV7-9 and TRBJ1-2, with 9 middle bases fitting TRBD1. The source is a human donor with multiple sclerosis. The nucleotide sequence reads TGTGCCAGCAGCTCGGGACAGGGCGCTAACTATGGCTACACCTTC. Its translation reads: CASSSGQGANYGYTF.